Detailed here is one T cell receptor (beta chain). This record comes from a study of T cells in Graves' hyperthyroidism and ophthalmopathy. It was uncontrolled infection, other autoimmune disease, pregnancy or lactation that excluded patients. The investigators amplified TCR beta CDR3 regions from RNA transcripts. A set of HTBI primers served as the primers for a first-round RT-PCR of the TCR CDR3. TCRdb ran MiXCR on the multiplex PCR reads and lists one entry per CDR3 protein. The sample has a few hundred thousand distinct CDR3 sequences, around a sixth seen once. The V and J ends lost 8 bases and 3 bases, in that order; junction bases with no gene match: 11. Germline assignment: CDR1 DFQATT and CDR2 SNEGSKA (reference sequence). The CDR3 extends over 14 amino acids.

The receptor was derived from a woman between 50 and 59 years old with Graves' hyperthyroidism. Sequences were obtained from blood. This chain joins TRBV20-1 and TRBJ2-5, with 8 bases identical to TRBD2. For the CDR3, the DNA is TGCAGTACCCCACGGGGGGGACTTAAAGAGACCCAGTACTTC. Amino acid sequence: CSTPRGGLKETQYF.